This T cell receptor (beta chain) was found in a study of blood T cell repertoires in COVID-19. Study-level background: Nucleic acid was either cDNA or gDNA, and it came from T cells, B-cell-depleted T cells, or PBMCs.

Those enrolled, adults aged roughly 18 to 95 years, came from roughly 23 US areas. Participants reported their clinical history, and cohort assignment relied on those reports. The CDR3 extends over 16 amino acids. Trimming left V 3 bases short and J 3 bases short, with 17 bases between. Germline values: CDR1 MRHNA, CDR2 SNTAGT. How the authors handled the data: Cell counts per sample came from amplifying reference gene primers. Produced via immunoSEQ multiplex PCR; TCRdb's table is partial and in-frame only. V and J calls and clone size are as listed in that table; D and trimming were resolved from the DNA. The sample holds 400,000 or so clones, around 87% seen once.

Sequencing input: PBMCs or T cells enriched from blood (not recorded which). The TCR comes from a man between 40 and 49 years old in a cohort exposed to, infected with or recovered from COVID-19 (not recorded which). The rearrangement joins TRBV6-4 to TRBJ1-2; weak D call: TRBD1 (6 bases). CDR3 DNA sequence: TGTGCCAGCAGTGAAACAGGGTCGGGAATCTACTATGGCTACACCTTC. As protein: CASSETGSGIYYGYTF.